The next 20 T cell receptor beta chains were all read from a single sample in a study of molecular identifiers for immune sequencing clone quantification. TCRdb re-called the PCR reads with MiXCR, one entry per CDR3 protein. The sample contains about 640,000 distinct CDR3 sequences, nearly 20% of which appear only once. The sample consisted of naive CD8+ T cells from blood, with Jurkat cell RNA spiked in. Subset here: FACS-sorted CD8+CD4-CCR7+CD45RA+ naive T cells. These receptor sequences come from a human donor in good health. Some libraries in this study had Jurkat cell RNA spiked in.

This clonotype has at least ten counts. The rearrangement joins TRBV4-1 to TRBJ2-5; the match to TRBD1 covers 7 bases. The ends lost 4 bases at V and 0 bases at J; junction bases unmatched: 8. The CDR3 extends over 16 amino acids. Germline V gene lookup returns CDR1 MGHRA and CDR2 YSYEKL. The CDR3 here is CASSPETGLYQETQYF. The DNA for the CDR3 is TGCGCCAGCAGCCCCGAGACAGGGTTATACCAAGAGACCCAGTACTTC.

In the case of this clonotype: A much larger clonotype is one base distant, so this may be a read error. CDR3 sequence: CATAEERGCEQYF. CDR3 nucleotide sequence: TGCGCCACCGCGGAAGAGCGGGGCTGCGAGCAGTACTTC. The genes are TRBV10-2 and TRBJ2-7, with 7 bases matching TRBD2. Germline V gene lookup returns CDR1 WSHSY and CDR2 SAAADI. The ends lost 10 bases at V and 6 bases at J; junction bases unmatched: 12. The CDR3 length is 13 residues.

Turning to this clonotype: A single base separates this from a much larger clone, so it may be a read error. The chain has TRBV7-3 and TRBJ2-5; 8 bases are shared with TRBD2. The CDR3 loop spans 14 amino acids. Germline lookup yields CDR1 SGHTA and CDR2 FQGTGA. The CDR3 coding sequence is TGTGCCAGCGGCTTAACGGGGGGGCGAGAGACCCAGTACTTC. It translates to CASGLTGGRETQYF.

The table lists this clonotype with many counts. This chain joins TRBV6-2 or TRBV6-3 and TRBJ2-5, with TRBD2 matching 8 bases. The CDR3 contains 16 residues. In germline, CDR1 is MNHEY, CDR2 SVGEGT. V lost 2 bases and J lost 0; bases outside the gene matches: 5. The DNA of the CDR3 is TGTGCCAGCAGTTACCTGCGGGGGGCGTACCAAGAGACCCAGTACTTC. The encoded protein is CASSYLRGAYQETQYF.

Note on this clonotype: The junction differs from germline at one of its ends, possibly a read error. The CDR3 is CAGSQAGQTYEQYF. As DNA, the CDR3 is TGTGCCGGCAGCCAAGCGGGACAGACCTACGAGCAGTACTTC. The chain couples TRBV3-1 to TRBJ2-7; either TRBD1 or TRBD2 may supply D (7 bases each). This CDR3 comprises 14 residues. The V gene's germline CDR1 is LGHDT and CDR2 YNNKEL (reference sequence).

Comments on this clonotype: A much larger clone is a single base away; this may be a read error. The chain uses TRBV19 and TRBJ1-1; D unclear. This CDR3 has 15 residues. Germline V gives CDR1 LNHDA, CDR2 SQIVND (reference sequence). DNA for the CDR3: TGTGCCAGTACCCCTCTCCCGGAACCTTACACTGAATCTTTCTTT. Its translation is CASTPLPEPYTESFF.

This clonotype came up many times. DNA of the CDR3: TGTGCCAGCAGCTTATCGTCGGGAGGGGGGTATGGCTACACCTTC. Its protein product is CASSLSSGGGYGYTF. The rearrangement links TRBV7-6 to TRBJ1-2; D perhaps matches TRBD1 (6 bases). In germline, CDR1 is SGHVS, CDR2 FNYEAQ. Trimming removed 2 bases from V and 5 bases from J, with 15 bases in between. CDR3 size: 15 residues. The complete variable domain, with remaining parts taken from reference TRBV7-6 and TRBJ1-2, reads GAGVSQSPRYKVTKRGQDVALRCDPISGHVSLYWYRQALGQGPEFLTYFNYEAQQDKSGLPNDRFSAERPEGSISTLTIQRTEQRDSAMYRCASSLSSGGGYGYTFGSGTRLTVV.

For the CDR3, the DNA is TGTGCCAGCAGCCCCTCGATCGGATTGAACACTGAAGCTTTCTTT. Its translation is CASSPSIGLNTEAFF. The V and J genes are TRBV5-6 and TRBJ1-1; no firm D call. The CDR3 consists of 15 residues. Germline CDR1 and CDR2: SGHDT and YYEEEE. The V end lost 4 bases, the J end lost 0 bases, and 13 bases lay between the germline ends.

Many counts were recorded for this clonotype. The rearrangement links TRBV20-1 to TRBJ2-7; no clear D. The CDR3 is 13 amino acids. V lost 1 base and J lost 2, with 9 bases in between. Germline lookup yields CDR1 DFQATT and CDR2 SNEGSKA (reference sequence). The CDR3 region is CSARGPEAYEQYF. CDR3 DNA sequence: TGCAGTGCTAGAGGTCCAGAAGCCTACGAGCAGTACTTC.

The chain combines TRBV4-3 with TRBJ1-4; D unresolved. The germline V gene has CDR1 LGHNA and CDR2 YSLEER. The CDR3 contains 14 residues. V shed 0 bases and J shed 16 bases, with 18 bases lying between them. The CDR3 DNA sequence: TGCGCCAGCAGCCAAGATGTCGGTAATGAAGAACAGTTTTTT. Translation gives CASSQDVGNEEQFF.

Concerning this clonotype itself: This sequence may be a read error, since a much larger clone differs from it by one base. The CDR3: CASSRAHGLGDNEQFF. CDR3 nucleotides: TGTGCCTCCAGCAGAGCGCACGGGTTGGGGGACAATGAGCAGTTCTTC. J is TRBJ2-1 and V is TRBV15; perhaps D is TRBD1 or TRBD2 (5 bases each). CDR1 is LNHNV and CDR2 is YYDKDF in the germline V gene (reference sequence). The CDR3 is 16 amino acids.

On this clonotype: A much larger clone differs by one base, so this may be a read error. The rearrangement links TRBV5-5 to TRBJ1-5, with a weak D call TRBD1 (6 bases). Germline lookup yields CDR1 SGHKS and CDR2 YYEKEE (reference sequence). The CDR3 totals 14 residues. The CDR3 DNA sequence: TGTGCCAGCAGCCCGGGACAAGAAAATCTGCCCCAGCATTTT. Translation: CASSPGQENLPQHF.

In its sample, this clonotype was seen many times. The chain carries TRBV27 and TRBJ2-2, with 7 bases that match TRBD1. Germline-derived CDR1 and CDR2 are MNHEY and SMNVEV (reference sequence). The CDR3 has 14 amino acids. V lost 3 bases, J lost 4 bases, and 2 bases stayed unmatched. CDR3 region: CASSFRDSTGELFF. The CDR3, as DNA: TGTGCCAGCAGTTTTAGGGACAGCACCGGGGAGCTGTTTTTT.

In regard to this clonotype: This may stem from a read error, because a much larger clone lies one nucleotide away. The conserved final phenylalanine or tryptophan is absent from the CDR3, which likely points to a read error. The gene calls are TRBV12-3 or TRBV12-4 and TRBJ1-1; 10 bases are shared with TRBD1. The CDR3 has 15 amino acids. V trimming: 7 bases; J trimming: 1 base; junction bases outside the gene matches: 6. The chain's CDR3 is CASTEGQGENTEAFL. The CDR3 coding sequence is TGTGCCAGCACCGAAGGACAGGGGGAGAACACTGAAGCTTTCCTT.

A word on this clonotype: The junction differs from germline at one of its ends, possibly a read error. V gene TRBV3-1 combines with J gene TRBJ2-5, with a weak D call TRBD2 (5 bases). The CDR3 extends over 17 amino acids. Germline V gene data show CDR1 as LGHDT and CDR2 as YNNKEL (reference sequence). The CDR3 spells CASSQDLLGRFEETRYF. The CDR3, as DNA: TGTGCCAGCAGCCAAGATCTACTAGGTAGATTCGAAGAGACCCGGTACTTC.

This clonotype has a handful of counts. The chain couples TRBV19 to TRBJ2-7, with TRBD1 matching over 10 bases. Germline assignment: CDR1 LNHDA and CDR2 SQIVND (reference sequence). V dropped 3 bases and J dropped 6; count of bases not matched to a gene: 8. The CDR3 sequence is 15 residues long. The CDR3, as DNA: TGTGCCAGTAGTATGGGTCTGGGACAGGGGATCGAGCAGTACTTC. It codes for CASSMGLGQGIEQYF.

V gene TRBV19 combines with J gene TRBJ2-3; 7 nucleotides line up with TRBD2. The CDR3 length is 15 residues. V trimming: 5 bases; J trimming: 5 bases; junction bases outside the gene matches: 10. Germline assignment: CDR1 LNHDA and CDR2 SQIVND (reference sequence). The CDR3 coding sequence is TGTGCCAGTAGTCCACTGGGAGGGGAGTTAGATACGCAGTATTTT. It codes for CASSPLGGELDTQYF.

On this clonotype itself: A much larger clone differs from this one at a single base, so this may be a read error. This sequence joins TRBV20-1 and TRBJ2-1, with 7 nucleotides matching TRBD2. This CDR3 is 14 amino acids long. Germline trimming cut 3 bases from V and 12 bases from J; bases unmatched to any gene: 14. The germline CDR1 and CDR2 sequences are DFQATT and SNEGSKA (reference sequence). Here the CDR3 DNA reads TGCAGTGCTAGGGGGCTAGCGGCCTCCGATGTGCAGTTCTTC. As protein: CSARGLAASDVQFF.

This clonotype was seen only a few times. This chain connects TRBV6-2 or TRBV6-3 to TRBJ1-2; D is uncertain. CDR1 and CDR2 (germline): MNHEY, SVGEGT. The CDR3 has 11 residues. The V end lost 5 bases, the J end lost 8 bases, and 9 bases lay between the germline ends. The DNA for the CDR3 is TGTGCCAGCAGTAGCTTTATCGGCTACACCTTC. This translates into CASSSFIGYTF.

There are many counts of this clonotype. The genes are TRBV9 and TRBJ1-2; a possible D gene is TRBD1 (6 bases). The CDR3 has 15 residues. The V and J ends lost 4 bases and 5 bases respectively, with 18 bases between them. Germline CDR1 reads SGDLS; CDR2 reads YYNGEE. The CDR3 is CASSLSNTGIYGYTF. The CDR3 bases are TGTGCCAGCAGCCTATCCAACACAGGGATTTATGGCTACACCTTC.